This T cell receptor beta chain was obtained from a study of OX40 agonist ivuxolimab in advanced cancers. Study-level findings and limits: At 0.1 to 3.0 mg/kg and by week 6, CD4+ and CD8+ T cells in the blood had expanded clonally. Near-lowest levels of clonal expansion characterized partial responders at 0.1-3.0 mg/kg.

As for this clone: Antigen specificity is unknown.

The protocol was immunoSEQ multiplex PCR, while the TCRdb copy is restricted to in-frame clones and leaves out a portion. In the table there are about 55,000 clones, around 86% of which are singletons. This clonotype was obtained from an adult with an advanced solid tumor such as melanoma, head and neck, liver or kidney cancer. Sequenced material: CD4+ or CD8+ T cells sorted from blood, taken in a trial of the OX40 agonist ivuxolimab.

The CDR3 sequence is CASNFPNSRLTAPYGYTF. The DNA for the CDR3 is TGTGCCAGCAATTTTCCAAACTCACGCTTAACGGCTCCTTATGGCTACACCTTC. This chain uses TRBV19 with TRBJ1-2; D unclear. CDR1 and CDR2 from the germline V gene are LNHDA and SQIVND (reference sequence). The V and J ends lost 9 bases and 5 bases respectively, with 31 bases between them. The length of the CDR3 is 18 residues.